This is a list of T cell receptor beta chains from one sample in a study of Ad26.COV2.S vaccination and SARS-CoV-2 variants. Profiled with immunoSEQ multiplex PCR; TCRdb holds only in-frame clones, not every one. The sample includes 350,000 to 450,000 clones, under 90% of them seen just once. The sequences come from peripheral blood, collected in a trial of Ad26.COV2.S vaccine versus placebo. All receptors derive from a person aged 18-65 years who received the Ad26.COV2.S COVID-19 vaccine or a placebo. Each CDR3 is given with its conserved first and last residue. A D gene is named only where the DNA matches it firmly. Rows give clone size only sometimes, using once, few, many, or a class for an expanded clone.

d_gene	v_gene	abundance	j_gene	CDR3nt	CDR3aa
-	TRBV11-3	-	TRBJ1-5	TGTGCCAGCAGCTTAGACGGAAATCAGCCCCAGCATTTT	CASSLDGNQPQHF
TRBD2	TRBV6-6	-	TRBJ2-5	TGTGCCAGCAGTCCCGGGGGGGCCAAAGAGACCCAGTACTTC	CASSPGGAKETQYF
-	TRBV21-1	-	TRBJ2-1	TGTGCCAGCATCTTATGGGACGAAAGAGCCTACAATGAGCAGTTCTTC	CASILWDERAYNEQFF
TRBD1	TRBV16	-	TRBJ1-2	TGTGCCAGCAGCCACGGACAGGGTGATGGCTACACCTTC	CASSHGQGDGYTF
-	TRBV4-1	many	TRBJ1-6	TGCGCCAGCAGCCAAGATCTATTCGGGTTCAGCTCCTATAATTCACCCCTCCACTTT	CASSQDLFGFSSYNSPLHF
-	TRBV15	-	TRBJ2-3	TGTGCCGCAGGGGTCACGCAGTATTTT	CAAGVTQYF
TRBD2	TRBV11-2	few	TRBJ2-3	TGTGCCAGCAGCTTAGATCCGCGGACTAGCGGGAGGACAAATACGCAGTATTTT	CASSLDPRTSGRTNTQYF
-	TRBV10-3	-	TRBJ1-1	TGTGCCATCAGTGGATGGACAGTGGGGGACACTGAAGCTTTCTTT	CAISGWTVGDTEAFF
TRBD1	TRBV12-5	-	TRBJ1-2	TGTGCTAGTGGTTTACGACAGGGGGGCTATGGCTACACCTTC	CASGLRQGGYGYTF
-	TRBV5-1	-	TRBJ1-2	TGCGCCAGCAGCTTGATCGCTAACAGGGAATTGACTGGCTACACCTTC	CASSLIANRELTGYTF